The next 8 T cell receptor beta chains were all read from a single sample in a study of cytomegalovirus exposure and HLA in healthy donors. The PCR employed 60 Vbeta primers together with 13 Jbeta primers. Data came from immunoSEQ multiplex PCR; TCRdb stores just in-frame clones and leaves some out. The sample lists about 140,000 clones; approximately 82% were seen once. Source material: PBMCs. The receptors originated from a man between 25 and 39 years old in good health and CMV-seropositive.

The chain links TRBV19 to TRBJ2-6; D is perhaps TRBD1 (6 bases). V gave up 5 bases and J gave up 4 bases, with 9 bases separating them. The CDR3 totals 14 residues. Looked up from germline, CDR1 is LNHDA and CDR2 is SQIVND (reference sequence). CDR3 amino acids: CASSVGQGANVLTF. The CDR3 nucleotides read TGTGCCAGTAGTGTCGGACAGGGGGCCAACGTCCTGACTTTC.

A single count supports this clone. The genes are TRBV25-1 and TRBJ2-7, with 10 bases identical to TRBD1. Germline trimming cut 6 bases from V and 6 bases from J; bases unmatched to any gene: 8. The germline CDR1 and CDR2 sequences are MGHDK and SYGVNS. CDR3 length: 14 amino acids. The CDR3 region has the DNA TGTGCCAGCAGCCCGGACAGGGGGAATAGCGAGCAGTACTTC. It codes for CASSPDRGNSEQYF.

The genes are TRBV11-2 and TRBJ2-5; 11 bases agree with TRBD2. CDR3 length: 15 residues. CDR1 SGHAT and CDR2 FQNNGV come from the germline V gene. V trimming: 3 bases; J trimming: 9 bases; junction bases outside the gene matches: 9. The CDR3 loop reads CASSFGSGGARPQYF. The CDR3 bases are TGTGCCAGCAGCTTTGGTAGCGGGGGGGCTCGGCCCCAGTACTTC.

The chain links TRBV7-8 to TRBJ2-1, with a tentative D call TRBD1 (5 bases). Germline loops: CDR1 SGHVS, CDR2 FQNEAQ. This CDR3 comprises 14 residues. V was cut by 5 bases and J by 8 bases, with 16 bases left in between. The CDR3 sequence: CASSQTSRVDEQFF. The DNA of the CDR3 is TGTGCCAGCAGCCAAACGAGCAGGGTGGATGAGCAGTTCTTC.

The CDR3 loop is CASSSGLAVQETQYF. The CDR3 coding sequence is TGTGCCAGCAGCTCTGGACTAGCGGTACAAGAGACCCAGTACTTC. V usage is TRBV7-3 and J usage is TRBJ2-5, with 10 bases lining up with TRBD2. Germline-derived CDR1 and CDR2 are SGHTA and FQGTGA. V gave up 4 bases and J gave up 2 bases; unmatched junction bases: 4. The CDR3 is 15 amino acids.

This chain uses TRBV7-3 with TRBJ2-3, with D possibly being TRBD1 (7 bases). Germline CDR1 SGHTA, CDR2 FQGTGA. Trimming left V 2 bases short and J 3 bases short, with 12 bases between. This CDR3 comprises 15 residues. The CDR3 sequence is CASSLGGTATDTQYF. The DNA of the CDR3 is TGTGCCAGCAGCTTAGGGGGGACAGCTACAGATACGCAGTATTTT.

V and J are TRBV7-8 and TRBJ2-2; 10 bases are a match to TRBD2. Germline V gives CDR1 SGHVS, CDR2 FQNEAQ. V was pared by 0 bases and J by 7 bases, with 5 bases of the junction left unmatched. The CDR3 is 16 amino acids. In DNA form, the CDR3 reads TGTGCCAGCAGCTTAGCACTAGCGGGATTAGGCGGGGAGCTGTTTTTT. This encodes CASSLALAGLGGELFF.

Here the CDR3 reads CASSSGTSYNEQFF. The CDR3 DNA reads TGTGCCAGCAGCTCCGGGACTAGTTACAATGAGCAGTTCTTC. The chain recombines TRBV11-2 with TRBJ2-1; 8 positions agree with TRBD2. V was clipped by 4 bases and J by 4 bases; unmatched bases: 3. The CDR3 totals 14 residues. Germline V gene sequence: CDR1 SGHAT, CDR2 FQNNGV.